This T cell receptor beta chain was profiled in a study of OX40 agonist ivuxolimab in advanced cancers. As for the study more broadly: The costimulatory receptor OX40 (CD134) was targeted by ivuxolimab, a fully human IgG2 agonistic monoclonal antibody. Intravenous ivuxolimab was administered to patients every 2 weeks at six dose levels: 0.01, 0.1, 0.3, 1.5, 3 and 10 mg/kg. Among the roughly 50 dose-escalation patients, some 20 had hepatocellular carcinoma, 15 or so melanoma, 9 renal cell carcinoma and 9 head and neck cancer. In the dose-escalation cohort, 70% to 85% of patients were male, and the mean age was approximately 60 years, with a range of about 20 to 79. Patients were allowed to have had prior anti-PD-1, anti-PD-L1 or anti-CTLA-4 therapy, and 40% of the dose-escalation patients had been treated with checkpoint inhibitors. Partial responses occurred in three dose-escalation patients: two with cutaneous melanoma and one with hepatocellular carcinoma. The purpose of peripheral TCRbeta sequencing was to test whether ivuxolimab changed TCR sequence diversity and led to clonal T-cell expansion. The paper covers the monotherapy dose-escalation part of the phase I ivuxolimab trial, which included N of about 56 patients. Beyond this particular receptor, the publication reports: Low levels of normalized T-cell clonal expansion were also seen in some patients who did not respond. The antigen specificity of the peripheral T cells that underwent clonal expansion was not determined. In the 0.1-3.0 mg/kg groups, partial responders were among the patients with the lowest normalized peripheral clonal expansion, particularly in CD8+ T cells. At doses from 0.1 to 3.0 mg/kg, clonal expansion was seen in both CD4+ and CD8+ blood T cells between baseline and week 6. On average, CD8+ T cells showed more expanded clones than CD4+ T cells after ivuxolimab.

To sequence the TCRbeta CDR3 region, genomic DNA was isolated from the sorted cells. The immunoSEQ Assay was used for sequencing of TCRbeta CDR3 regions. Sourced from immuneACCESS, this table was stored by TCRdb with only in-frame sequences that have V and J called. A share of the clones is absent; for the studies checked, an unresolved V gene accounts for under half, and the remainder has no known explanation. The sample has over 70,000 clones on record, more than 70% of them singletons. Of the sample, 0.25% to 0.35% is held by the ten largest clones. In the case of this clone: Its cognate antigen has yet to be identified. Base qualities are missing; no much larger clone stands one base away.

The CDR3 holds 16 amino acids from the cysteine to the phenylalanine. The sequence is cut down to CDR3 DNA, 48 bases in frame from base 1. CDR1 and CDR2 are read off the germline V gene (reference sequence) as LNHDA and SQIVND. At the junction V is shortened by 5 bases and J by 6 bases; bases outside the gene matches: 13. The trial excluded patients who had a history of autoimmune disease or were on systemic immunosuppression. Peripheral blood for TCR sequencing was collected from all dose cohorts at baseline, on cycle 4 day 1, and on cycle 7 day 1. Samples were obtained from an open-label, multicenter, first-in-human phase I dose-escalation trial of ivuxolimab. Adults with locally advanced or metastatic melanoma, renal cell carcinoma, hepatocellular carcinoma or head and neck squamous cell carcinoma were enrolled in the trial. CD4+ and CD8+ T cells were sorted separately from peripheral blood before TCR sequencing.

The sequence derives from an adult with an advanced solid tumor such as melanoma, head and neck, liver or kidney cancer. The sample consisted of CD4+ or CD8+ T cells sorted from blood, taken in a trial of the OX40 agonist ivuxolimab. This sequence uses TRBV19 and TRBJ2-5; 9 middle bases align to TRBD2. The DNA sequence follows: TGTGCCAGTAGTTTGAGTACTAGCGGGTATGAAAAGACCCAGTACTTC. Translation gives CASSLSTSGYEKTQYF.